This T cell receptor beta chain is from a study of cytomegalovirus exposure and HLA in healthy donors. Notes on the study in general: Presence/absence analysis assumed near-uniform sequencing depth across donors.

With 60 Vbeta and 13 Jbeta primers, the PCR was carried out. Generated by immunoSEQ multiplex PCR, the TCRdb table keeps only in-frame clones and is missing some. Here the sample spans approximately 91,000 clones, around 68% being singletons. Note on this clone: Its specificity is unknown.

The V and J ends lost 4 bases and 8 bases respectively, with 20 bases between them. CDR1 and CDR2 from the germline V gene are MDHEN and SYDVKM. The CDR3 runs to 15 residues. The rearrangement uses TRBV28 and TRBJ1-2; D might be TRBD1 (6 bases). Sequencing used PBMCs. The TCR sequence derives from a female donor in good health and CMV-seronegative. Written as DNA, the CDR3 is TGTGCCAGCAGTTCGAATCCCCATACAGGGCTGGGCTACACCTTC. Amino acids: CASSSNPHTGLGYTF.